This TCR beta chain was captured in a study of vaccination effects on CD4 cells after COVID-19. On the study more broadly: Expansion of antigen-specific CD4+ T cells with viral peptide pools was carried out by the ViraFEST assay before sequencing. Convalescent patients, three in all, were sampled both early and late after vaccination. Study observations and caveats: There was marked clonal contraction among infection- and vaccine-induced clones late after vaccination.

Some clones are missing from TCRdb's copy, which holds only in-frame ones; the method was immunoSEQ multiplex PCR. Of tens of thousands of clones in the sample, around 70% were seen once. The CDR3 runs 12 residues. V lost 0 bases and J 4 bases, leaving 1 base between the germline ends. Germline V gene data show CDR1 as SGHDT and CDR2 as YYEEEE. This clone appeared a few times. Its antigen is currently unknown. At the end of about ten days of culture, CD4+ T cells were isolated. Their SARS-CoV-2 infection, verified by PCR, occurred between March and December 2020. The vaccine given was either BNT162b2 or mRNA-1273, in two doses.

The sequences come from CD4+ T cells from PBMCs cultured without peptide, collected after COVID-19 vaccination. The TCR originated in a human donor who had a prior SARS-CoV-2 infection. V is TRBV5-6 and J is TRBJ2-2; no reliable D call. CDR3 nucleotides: TGTGCCAGCAGCTTGGCCACCGGGGAGCTGTTTTTT. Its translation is CASSLATGELFF.